This T cell receptor beta chain was sequenced in a study of T cells in Graves' hyperthyroidism and ophthalmopathy. Study information: Peripheral blood draws took place at initial diagnosis, ahead of any treatment.

When hyperthyroidism was first diagnosed, the blood sample was taken, preceding any ophthalmopathy symptoms. A remark on this clonotype: Its antigen is still unknown.

Study findings and constraints: Most clonotypes that expanded in the thyroid above 0.001 also showed up in blood. Ophthalmopathy got predicted by the model a median approximately 6.4 months before its onset.

V dropped 5 bases and J dropped 3 bases, with 20 bases sitting between them. This CDR3 has 16 residues. Germline-derived CDR1 and CDR2 are MNHNS and SASEGT. RNA transcripts were the template for amplifying TCR beta CDR3 regions. An initial round of RT-PCR targeting the TCR CDR3 relied on the HTBI primer set. MiXCR, run by TCRdb on the multiplex PCR reads, gives a single entry per CDR3 protein. The sample has about 400,000 distinct CDR3 sequences, roughly 14% seen once; the top ten hold 25% to 35%. The source of this sequence is a woman aged 18-29 years with Graves' hyperthyroidism that later progressed to Graves' ophthalmopathy. Sequencing input: blood. The V call is TRBV6-1, the J call TRBJ2-7; TRBD1 is a possible D gene (6 bases). CDR3 amino acids: CASSPGTLSRFYEQYF. CDR3 sequence (DNA): TGTGCCAGCAGTCCCGGGACACTCTCACGATTCTACGAGCAGTACTTC.